The 17 T cell receptor beta chains given below trace back to one sample, sequenced in a study of monozygotic twins with inflammatory bowel disease. Following a re-call of the 5' RACE reads, TCRdb has one entry per CDR3 protein and lacks DNA. The clone table shows 400,000 to 500,000 distinct CDR3 sequences, with the ten largest holding less than 2.5%. The sequenced sample was blood. The receptors here all came from a human donor with ulcerative colitis or Crohn's disease, or a healthy co-twin of an affected twin (not recorded which).

The V gene is TRBV7-2, the J gene TRBJ2-5; TCRdb lists TRBD2, though no DNA is available to test this call. CDR1 is SGHTA, CDR2 FQGNSA, per germline. This CDR3 has 14 residues. The CDR3 is CASTESIGRETQYF. Based on the CDR3 plus reference TRBV7-2 and TRBJ2-5, the full variable domain is GAGVSQSPSNKVTEKGKDVELRCDPISGHTALYWYRQSLGQGLEFLIYFQGNSAPDKSGLPSDRFSAERTGGSVSTLTIQRTQQEDSAVYLCASTESIGRETQYFGPGTRLLVL.

This chain links TRBV3-1 with TRBJ1-2; TCRdb gives TRBD1 as the D gene, but with no DNA this cannot be confirmed. This CDR3 is 16 amino acids long. Germline V CDR1 and CDR2: LGHDT, YNNKEL (reference sequence). The CDR3 here is CASSQDPGRGGYGYTF.

The chain links TRBV20-1 to TRBJ2-1; as DNA is missing, the TRBD2 call by TCRdb cannot be tested. Germline CDR1 DFQATT, CDR2 SNEGSKA (reference sequence). The CDR3 spans 14 residues. Here the CDR3 reads CSASLGGPYNEQFF.

The rearrangement links TRBV6-5 to TRBJ1-6; TCRdb indicates TRBD1, and absent DNA this call remains unverified. The CDR3 extends over 15 amino acids. Germline values: CDR1 MNHEY, CDR2 SVGAGI. The CDR3 sequence is CASSYSTGVNSPLHF.

The CDR3 sequence is CSANFGDRDEQYF. V usage is TRBV20-1 and J usage is TRBJ2-7. Per the germline V gene, CDR1 is DFQATT and CDR2 is SNEGSKA (reference sequence). The CDR3 is 13 amino acids.

The chain links TRBV5-1 to TRBJ2-7; TCRdb indicates TRBD2, and absent DNA this call remains unverified. Germline values: CDR1 SGHRS, CDR2 YFSETQ. The CDR3 is made up of 16 amino acids. The CDR3 region is CASATGTSGGSHEQYF. Drawing the rest from reference TRBV5-1 and TRBJ2-7, the complete variable domain is KAGVTQTPRYLIKTRGQQVTLSCSPISGHRSVSWYQQTPGQGLQFLFEYFSETQRNKGNFPGRFSGRQFSNSRSEMNVSTLELGDSALYLCASATGTSGGSHEQYFGPGTRLTVT.

The rearrangement uses TRBV10-3 and TRBJ2-1; without DNA, the TCRdb call of TRBD1 cannot be checked. CDR3 length equals 15 residues. Germline lookup yields CDR1 ENHRY and CDR2 SYGVKD. This CDR3 reads CAISGGSVTYNEQFF.

The chain couples TRBV10-2 to TRBJ1-1. This CDR3 spans 13 amino acids. The germline V gene encodes CDR1 WSHSY and CDR2 SAAADI. The CDR3 loop reads CANSRGLNTEAFF.

The chain recombines TRBV5-1 with TRBJ1-2; TCRdb calls TRBD1, which cannot be checked without DNA. There are 14 residues in the CDR3. Germline loops: CDR1 SGHRS, CDR2 YFSETQ. The CDR3: CASSLDQGSYGYTF.

The chain employs TRBV4-3 and TRBJ2-3. CDR1 and CDR2 from the germline V gene are LGHNA and YSLEER. The CDR3 is 13 amino acids. This CDR3 is CASSQVDGDTQYF.

The chain has TRBV2 and TRBJ1-6. Germline V lookup: CDR1 SNHLY, CDR2 FYNNEI. CDR3 length equals 13 residues. Here the CDR3 reads CANTWTRNSPLHF.

The chain combines TRBV9 with TRBJ2-1; TCRdb outputs TRBD2, but without DNA this stays unchecked. The germline V gene encodes CDR1 SGDLS and CDR2 YYNGEE. The CDR3 sequence is 16 residues long. This chain's CDR3 is CASSVAGTSSYNEQFF.

The V and J genes are TRBV5-1 and TRBJ1-4; checking the TCRdb D call of TRBD1 is not possible without DNA. Germline V CDR1 and CDR2: SGHRS, YFSETQ. This CDR3 contains 16 residues. CDR3 in amino acids: CASSTGQSTTNEKLFF.

This rearrangement joins TRBV11-2 to TRBJ2-1; TCRdb's assignment of TRBD2 cannot be checked, as there is no DNA. Germline loops: CDR1 SGHAT, CDR2 FQNNGV. The CDR3 has 16 amino acids. The CDR3 loop is CASSLIPGLPWDEQFF.

The chain carries TRBV24-1 and TRBJ2-2; TCRdb's assignment of TRBD1 cannot be checked, as there is no DNA. The CDR3 is 16 residues long. Germline-derived CDR1 and CDR2 are KGHDR and SFDVKD. CDR3: CATSDPAGARPGELFF.

J is TRBJ2-5 and V is TRBV3-1; TCRdb's D call of TRBD2 is untestable without DNA. Germline lookup yields CDR1 LGHDT and CDR2 YNNKEL (reference sequence). The CDR3 consists of 15 residues. CDR3 amino acids: CASRPLYSGEETQYF.

V gene TRBV7-2 combines with J gene TRBJ2-7. Germline V lookup: CDR1 SGHTA, CDR2 FQGNSA. This CDR3 has 12 residues. The CDR3 loop is CASSRRHYEQYF.